This entry is about one T cell receptor beta chain. Its antigen is undetermined. Germline V lookup: CDR1 DFQATT, CDR2 SNEGSKA (reference sequence). The CDR3 runs to 14 residues. Deletions cut 6 bases from V and 6 bases from J, with 18 bases between. Template switching introduced a universal primer site, and the cDNA bore unique molecular identifiers. One entry per CDR3 protein results from TCRdb running MiXCR on the 5' RACE reads. The profile covers 500,000 to 650,000 distinct CDR3 sequences, with 20% to 25% appearing a single time and 0.4% to 0.6% taken by the ten largest. The data stem from a study of identical twins. Notes on the study in general: Invariant MAIT and iNKT cells are populations that could partly confound zero-insertion analyses. Twin pairs' shared out-of-frame alpha sequences were enriched in low generation probability.

This sample was also put to use in a study of yellow fever vaccine responses in identical twins.

Sequenced input: CD4+ T cells sorted from blood. This receptor was obtained from a woman aged 18-30 years in good health. The gene calls are TRBV20-1 and TRBJ2-1; D is ambiguous. In nucleotides, the CDR3 is TGCAGTGCGCTAAGTGAACATAAAGGCAATGAGCAGTTCTTC. Protein: CSALSEHKGNEQFF.